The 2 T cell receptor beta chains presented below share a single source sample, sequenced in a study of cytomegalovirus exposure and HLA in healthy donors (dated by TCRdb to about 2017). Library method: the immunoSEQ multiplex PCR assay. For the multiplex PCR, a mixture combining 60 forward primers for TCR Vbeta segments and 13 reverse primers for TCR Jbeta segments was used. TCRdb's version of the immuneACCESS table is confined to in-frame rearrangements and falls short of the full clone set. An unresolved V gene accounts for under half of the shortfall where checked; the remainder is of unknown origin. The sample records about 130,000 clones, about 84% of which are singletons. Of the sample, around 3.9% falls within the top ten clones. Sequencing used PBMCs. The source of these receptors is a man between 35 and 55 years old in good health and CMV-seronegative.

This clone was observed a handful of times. The CDR3 loop reads CASSPLSEGEQYF. CDR3 nucleotide sequence: TGTGCCAGCAGCCCACTCAGTGAGGGCGAGCAGTACTTC. This chain connects TRBV5-6 to TRBJ2-7; D is possibly TRBD2 (5 bases). Germline values: CDR1 SGHDT, CDR2 YYEEEE. This CDR3 comprises 13 residues. V was clipped by 4 bases and J by 6 bases, with 14 bases between them.

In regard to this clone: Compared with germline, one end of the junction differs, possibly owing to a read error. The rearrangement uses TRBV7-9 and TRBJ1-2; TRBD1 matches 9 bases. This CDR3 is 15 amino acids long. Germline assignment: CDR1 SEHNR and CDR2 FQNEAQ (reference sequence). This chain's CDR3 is CSSSLDRGQGYGYTF. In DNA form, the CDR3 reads TGTTCCAGCAGCTTAGATCGGGGACAGGGCTATGGCTACACCTTC.